The table lists the clone carrying this TCR beta chain with many counts. Its antigen is not identified. TCRdb recomputed calls from the reads with MiXCR, one row per CDR3 protein. The sample contains about 920,000 distinct CDR3 sequences, about a third of which appear only once. Trimming removed 1 base at V and 8 bases at J, with 12 bases between. CDR3 length: 15 residues. Germline lookup yields CDR1 SGHVS and CDR2 FQNEAQ. The data belong to a study of T cell repertoires in cytomegalovirus infection. Study-level information: The authors relied on CMV epitopes, both recently identified HLA-C-restricted and well-studied HLA-B-restricted.

The TCR sequence derives from a human donor in good health (CMV status not recorded). Some clones in this sample may be carry-over from other donors' samples. This chain joins TRBV7-8 and TRBJ1-6; possibly TRBD1 for D (5 bases). The sample was cultured CD8+ T cells from PBMCs, taken from culture after CMV antigen stimulation. CDR3 protein: CASSLESGMDSPLHF. CDR3 bases: TGTGCCAGCAGCTTAGAGTCAGGGATGGATTCACCCCTCCACTTT. Drawing the rest from reference TRBV7-8 and TRBJ1-6, the complete variable domain is GAGVSQSPRYKVAKRGQDVALRCDPISGHVSLFWYQQALGQGPEFLTYFQNEAQLDKSGLPSDRFFAERPEGSVSTLKIQRTQQEDSAVYLCASSLESGMDSPLHFGNGTRLTVT.